These 24 T cell receptor beta chains share one sample of origin, sequenced in a study of identical twins. One entry per CDR3 protein, called by TCRdb with MiXCR from the 5' RACE reads. The sample records 450,000 or so distinct CDR3 sequences, about 18% being singletons. The specimen was naive T cells sorted from blood. The receptors stem from a man in his forties or fifties in good health.

The chain uses TRBV7-2 and TRBJ2-7; 7 bases agree with TRBD1. From germline, CDR1 is SGHTA and CDR2 FQGNSA. With 3 bases clipped from V and 5 bases from J, the junction kept 7 bases outside the gene matches. The CDR3 extends over 14 amino acids. The CDR3 coding sequence is TGTGCCAGCAGCTTTACACAGGGGTTGGACGAGCAGTACTTC. This translates into CASSFTQGLDEQYF.

This clonotype was counted ten times or more. The chain is built from TRBV7-8 and TRBJ2-7, with unresolved D. The V and J ends lost 3 bases and 2 bases respectively, with 8 bases between them. The germline V gene encodes CDR1 SGHVS and CDR2 FQNEAQ. CDR3 length: 13 amino acids. The CDR3 DNA follows: TGTGCCAGCAGCTTCGGGCATACCTACGAGCAGTACTTC. Protein product: CASSFGHTYEQYF.

This clonotype was seen repeatedly, ten times or more. One end of the junction fails to match germline, which may point to a read error. The rearrangement uses TRBV7-2 and TRBJ2-1; D is uncertain. Germline V gene data show CDR1 as SGHTA and CDR2 as FQGNSA. The CDR3 spans 12 residues. The CDR3: CASSLVENEQFF. CDR3 nucleotides: TGTGCCAGCAGTTTAGTAGAAAATGAGCAGTTCTTC.

About this clonotype itself: The conserved closing phenylalanine or tryptophan is absent in this CDR3, likely reflecting a read error. V gene TRBV20-1 combines with J gene TRBJ2-5; 7 bases fit TRBD2. This CDR3 region has 15 residues. Germline V CDR1 and CDR2: DFQATT, SNEGSKA (reference sequence). V gave up 2 bases and J gave up 7 bases; unmatched junction bases: 13. This CDR3 reads CSARLGGGPGVTQYY. The CDR3 DNA reads as TGCAGTGCTAGACTGGGGGGAGGGCCTGGGGTGACCCAGTACTAC.

This clonotype was detected only a few times. The CDR3 DNA reads as TGTGCCAGCAGTTCGACAGGGTTTAGGGAGACCCAGTACTTC. This codes for CASSSTGFRETQYF. The J gene is TRBJ2-5, the V gene TRBV12-3 or TRBV12-4, with 7 bases lining up with TRBD1. V lost 4 bases and J lost 5; bases outside the gene matches: 7. This CDR3 is 14 amino acids long.

Many counts were recorded for this clonotype. This chain joins TRBV6-5 and TRBJ2-7; perhaps TRBD1 as D (6 bases). This CDR3 is 16 amino acids long. Germline assignment: CDR1 MNHEY and CDR2 SVGAGI. The ends were cut back, 0 bases at V and 2 bases at J, with 14 bases in the middle. The CDR3 DNA sequence: TGTGCCAGCAGTTACTCCTTACAGGGTTCGACCTACGAGCAGTACTTC. The encoded protein is CASSYSLQGSTYEQYF.

This chain joins TRBV10-3 and TRBJ2-7; 8 bases line up with TRBD1. V trimming: 5 bases; J trimming: 6 bases; junction bases outside the gene matches: 12. Germline V gene data show CDR1 as ENHRY and CDR2 as SYGVKD. CDR3 length equals 15 residues. The CDR3 protein is CAISTSGTGTSEQYF. CDR3 bases: TGTGCCATCAGTACCTCCGGGACAGGCACTAGCGAGCAGTACTTC.

There are many counts of this clonotype. The chain recombines TRBV20-1 with TRBJ2-3; tentatively, D is TRBD1 or TRBD2 (5 bases each). CDR1 and CDR2 from the germline V gene are DFQATT and SNEGSKA (reference sequence). The V gene lost 4 bases and the J gene lost 15 bases, with 23 bases spanning the gap. The CDR3 has 13 amino acids. Written as DNA, the CDR3 is TGCAGTGCTACACGGGACCGCTCAGATACGCCCTATTTT. Its translation: CSATRDRSDTPYF.

This chain links TRBV12-3 or TRBV12-4 with TRBJ2-1; unclear D gene. The CDR3 consists of 18 residues. Trimming pared 6 bases from V and 0 bases from J, leaving 21 bases between. The CDR3 is CASSLNPLTRVSYNEQFF. The CDR3 DNA reads TGTGCCAGCAGCCTAAACCCCCTAACAAGGGTCTCCTACAATGAGCAGTTCTTC.

DNA for the CDR3: TGCGCCAGCAGCGGGGTAGCGGGGGGTCGGTGGCAAAACATTCAGTACTTC. The encoded protein is CASSGVAGGRWQNIQYF. V usage is TRBV5-1 and J usage is TRBJ2-4, with 10 bases identical to TRBD2. Germline V gives CDR1 SGHRS, CDR2 YFSETQ. This CDR3 is built from 17 residues. The V gene end was trimmed by 4 bases and the J gene end by 5 bases; junction bases not matched to a gene: 12.

V and J are TRBV5-1 and TRBJ1-5; no definite D call. There are 14 residues in the CDR3. CDR1 SGHRS and CDR2 YFSETQ come from the germline V gene. The V end lost 5 bases, the J end lost 6 bases, and 15 bases lay between the germline ends. CDR3 sequence: CASSQIVSGQPQHF. The CDR3, as DNA: TGCGCCAGCAGTCAAATAGTATCGGGTCAGCCCCAGCATTTT.

This clonotype was observed a handful of times. The rearrangement links TRBV5-8 to TRBJ1-4; D is unresolved. The germline CDR1 and CDR2 sequences are SGHTS and YDEGEE. V was clipped by 0 bases and J by 7 bases, with 7 bases between them. The CDR3 has 13 residues. CDR3 amino acids: CASSLGLGEKLFF. In DNA form, the CDR3 reads TGTGCCAGCAGCTTGGGTCTAGGTGAAAAACTGTTTTTT.

V and J are TRBV3-1 and TRBJ2-7; D unresolved. The CDR3 consists of 13 residues. The germline CDR1 and CDR2 sequences are LGHDT and YNNKEL (reference sequence). V was clipped by 4 bases and J by 5 bases, with 12 bases between them. The CDR3 DNA follows: TGTGCCAGCAGCCTCCTCCGATATAACGAGCAGTACTTC. Its protein is CASSLLRYNEQYF.

The rearrangement joins TRBV29-1 to TRBJ2-7; 7 bases line up with TRBD2. V lost 3 bases to trimming and J lost 0 bases; unmatched junction nucleotides: 2. Germline-derived CDR1 and CDR2 are SQVTM and ANQGSEA. This CDR3 is 13 amino acids long. The CDR3 DNA reads as TGCAGCGTTGAGGAGCGGGACTCCTACGAGCAGTACTTC. Residues: CSVEERDSYEQYF.

The genes are TRBV6-1 and TRBJ1-1; 9 bases fit TRBD1. With 5 bases clipped from V and 7 bases from J, the junction kept 8 bases outside the gene matches. CDR3 length: 14 residues. Germline values: CDR1 MNHNS, CDR2 SASEGT. The CDR3 nucleotides are TGTGCCAGCAGTATTTCCGGGACAGGGTTTGAAGCTTTCTTT. Protein sequence: CASSISGTGFEAFF.

This clonotype was counted ten times or more. This rearrangement joins TRBV4-3 to TRBJ1-4; D unclear. V was trimmed by 1 base and J by 8 bases, leaving 14 bases between them. This CDR3 is built from 15 residues. CDR1 LGHNA and CDR2 YSLEER come from the germline V gene. DNA of the CDR3: TGCGCCAGCAGCCAAGCGGATAAGCCCAGCGAAAAACTGTTTTTT. Its translation: CASSQADKPSEKLFF.

This clonotype was detected ten times or more. The gene calls are TRBV28 and TRBJ2-1, with 10 bases that match TRBD2. Trimming took 8 bases from V and 2 from J; bases not matched to a gene: 6. CDR1 is MDHEN and CDR2 is SYDVKM in the germline V gene. The CDR3 spans 15 residues. The CDR3: CASGFSGRPYNEQFF. CDR3 sequence (DNA): TGTGCCAGCGGGTTTAGCGGGAGGCCCTACAATGAGCAGTTCTTC.

V usage is TRBV7-7 and J usage is TRBJ2-5; 8 bases map to TRBD1. The CDR3 covers 15 residues. Germline values: CDR1 SSHAT, CDR2 FNYEAQ (reference sequence). J gave up 1 base and V 5 bases, and 6 bases lay outside the gene matches. CDR3 nucleotide sequence: TGTGCCAGCAGCGCGCGGACAGGGAGCCAAGAGACCCAGTACTTC. It yields the protein CASSARTGSQETQYF.

This chain joins TRBV28 and TRBJ2-1; 7 bases agree with TRBD2. V shed 2 bases and J 7 bases; nucleotides not matched to a gene: 8. This CDR3 comprises 15 residues. Germline CDR1 reads MDHEN; CDR2 reads SYDVKM. The CDR3 DNA is TGTGCCAGCAGTTTAAGACGGGAGGCTCGTAATGAGCAGTTCTTC. It is translated as CASSLRREARNEQFF.

This clonotype was observed a few times. The rearrangement links TRBV5-1 to TRBJ2-1; D is undetermined. The V and J ends lost 4 bases and 2 bases respectively, with 13 bases between them. The CDR3 is 15 amino acids. The germline V gene has CDR1 SGHRS and CDR2 YFSETQ. In nucleotides, the CDR3 is TGCGCCAGCAGCCCGAGCAGGATCCCCTACAATGAGCAGTTCTTC. It yields the protein CASSPSRIPYNEQFF.

This clonotype occurred a few times. The chain combines TRBV6-2 or TRBV6-3 with TRBJ2-1, with a tentative D call TRBD1 (6 bases). V was clipped by 4 bases and J by 8 bases, with 18 bases between them. The CDR3 length is 15 residues. Germline loops: CDR1 MNHEY, CDR2 SVGEGT. CDR3 DNA: TGTGCCAGCAGTTCCTACCCAGGACAGTCTGATGAGCAGTTCTTC. Translation gives CASSSYPGQSDEQFF.

This clonotype was detected many times. The chain recombines TRBV5-1 with TRBJ2-7; D might be TRBD2 (6 bases). The CDR3 is 17 amino acids. V lost 4 bases and J lost 0, with 20 bases in between. The V gene's germline CDR1 is SGHRS and CDR2 YFSETQ. CDR3 in amino acids: CASSPGGGAPTSYEQYF. The CDR3 DNA sequence: TGCGCCAGCAGCCCGGGCGGAGGGGCCCCCACCTCCTACGAGCAGTACTTC.

The chain uses TRBV12-3 or TRBV12-4 and TRBJ2-1; 9 positions agree with TRBD1. The CDR3 totals 16 residues. V was clipped by 6 bases and J by 7 bases; unmatched bases: 13. The CDR3 DNA sequence: TGTGCCAGCAGATATTCGGGACAGGGCGGAGTGAATGAGCAGTTCTTC. It yields the protein CASRYSGQGGVNEQFF.

This chain joins TRBV12-3 or TRBV12-4 and TRBJ2-5, with 8 bases matching TRBD2. CDR3 size: 15 residues. The trim removed 3 bases at V and 5 bases at J, leaving 8 bases unmatched. CDR3 loop: CASSLLDPGGETQYF. CDR3 nucleotides: TGTGCCAGCAGTTTGTTGGATCCGGGAGGGGAGACCCAGTACTTC.